Given below is one T cell receptor (beta chain) in context. Its antigen is still unknown. TCRdb called clones again from the PCR reads with MiXCR. The sample consists of 30,000 to 35,000 clones, 29% of them appearing once. These data originate in a study of metastatic and nonmetastatic thyroid tumors. Study as a whole: From malignant and benign thyroid patients, repertoires in blood and in tumor or nodule tissue were compared.

The CDR3 loop spans 17 amino acids. Germline values: CDR1 SGDLS, CDR2 YYNGEE. J was trimmed by 4 bases and V by 4 bases; bases with no gene match: 10. All patients were treatment-naive before thyroid surgery. Study outcomes and limitations: Significantly greater TCR beta diversity was reportedly found in malignant thyroid tumors than in benign nodules (in blood and tumor).

The chain joins TRBV9 to TRBJ2-6, with TRBD1 matching over 8 bases. Sequences were obtained from blood. The source of this sequence is a female donor with papillary thyroid cancer or a benign thyroid nodule (not recorded which). Some clones in this sample may be carry-over from other donors' samples. CDR3: CASSPRDRLTGANVLTF. DNA for the CDR3: TGTGCCAGCAGCCCCCGGGACAGGCTGACCGGGGCCAACGTCCTGACTTTC.